The 10 T cell receptor beta chains below all came from one sample that was sequenced in a study of T cell repertoires in cytomegalovirus infection. Using its own MiXCR run on the reads, TCRdb lists one record per CDR3 protein. The sample holds 630,000 or so distinct CDR3 sequences; less than 25% are singletons and the top ten take 6.5% to 10%. The specimen was CD8+ T cells from PBMCs. The source is a human donor in good health (CMV status not recorded). Some clones in this sample may be carry-over from other donors' samples.

The chain recombines TRBV28 with TRBJ2-3, with a possible D match to TRBD2 (5 bases). Trimming took 2 bases from V and 0 from J, leaving 15 bases between them. This CDR3 is built from 17 residues. Germline V gene data show CDR1 as MDHEN and CDR2 as SYDVKM. CDR3 amino acids: CASSLSQRSSSTDTQYF. CDR3 coding DNA: TGTGCCAGCAGTTTAAGCCAGCGGTCCTCTAGCACAGATACGCAGTATTTT.

In this sample, this clonotype turned up many times. The genes are TRBV7-2 and TRBJ2-5; 8 positions match TRBD1. The length of the CDR3 is 17 residues. Germline CDR1 SGHTA, CDR2 FQGNSA. V lost 4 bases, J lost 5 bases, and 15 bases stayed unmatched. Written as DNA, the CDR3 is TGTGCCAGCAGCTCTGGCGCGGTCCGCAGGGGGCGGGAGACCCAGTACTTC. This translates into CASSSGAVRRGRETQYF.

This clonotype was seen a few times. V usage is TRBV6-2 or TRBV6-3 and J usage is TRBJ1-5; D gene unclear. Trimming shortened V by 6 bases and J by 9 bases, and 12 bases separated the two germline ends. The CDR3 runs 12 residues. Germline V gene data show CDR1 as MNHEY and CDR2 as SVGEGT. The CDR3 sequence: CASSPALWPQHF. The CDR3 DNA is TGTGCCAGCAGCCCGGCTTTGTGGCCCCAGCATTTT.

The table lists this clonotype with a few counts. This chain uses TRBV6-7 with TRBJ2-4; D is undetermined. Being an ORF, TRBV6-7 has a function that is uncertain. V was clipped by 8 bases and J by 3 bases, with 8 bases between them. CDR3 length: 12 amino acids. Written as DNA, the CDR3 is TGTGCCAGCGTGGGCGTCAAAAACATTCAGTACTTC. This gives the protein CASVGVKNIQYF.

This rearrangement joins TRBV27 to TRBJ1-2; 7 bases line up with TRBD1. The CDR3 runs to 14 residues. Per the germline V gene, CDR1 is MNHEY and CDR2 is SMNVEV (reference sequence). J was trimmed by 4 bases and V by 2 bases; bases with no gene match: 4. CDR3 in DNA: TGTGCCAGCAGTTTAAGCAGGGGGTTCTATGGCTACACCTTC. As protein: CASSLSRGFYGYTF.

This clonotype was seen once. V is TRBV2 and J is TRBJ2-5; 9 nucleotides line up with TRBD1. Germline V gene lookup returns CDR1 SNHLY and CDR2 FYNNEI. The junction had 10 bases not matched to a gene; V was cut back by 3 bases and J by 5 bases. The CDR3 covers 16 residues. This CDR3 is CASSDLRDRVGETQYF. DNA of the CDR3: TGTGCCAGCAGTGACCTCCGGGACAGGGTCGGCGAGACCCAGTACTTC.

This clonotype was observed a handful of times. The junction does not match germline at one end; this may be a read error. The CDR3 sequence: CASTQWATPDTQYF. The CDR3 DNA reads as TGTGCCAGCACCCAATGGGCGACACCAGATACGCAGTATTTT. The rearrangement uses TRBV14 and TRBJ2-3; D unclear. The germline V gene encodes CDR1 SGHDN and CDR2 FVKESK. The CDR3 runs 14 residues.

The chain carries TRBV29-1 and TRBJ2-7; 8 bases agree with TRBD1. The CDR3 is 11 amino acids. With V trimmed by 7 bases and J by 7 bases, 6 bases remained unmatched. Germline V gene data show CDR1 as SQVTM and CDR2 as ANQGSEA. The CDR3 bases are TGCAGCGGCAGACAGGGGTCAGAGCAGTACGTC. The encoded protein is CSGRQGSEQYV.

The rearrangement links TRBV12-3 or TRBV12-4 to TRBJ2-2; TRBD2 agrees at 8 bases. The V gene end was trimmed by 11 bases and the J gene end by 6 bases; junction bases not matched to a gene: 8. This CDR3 spans 13 amino acids. CDR3 loop: CAATGGAAGELFF. Here the CDR3 DNA reads TGTGCCGCAACCGGGGGGGCCGCCGGGGAGCTGTTTTTT.

This clonotype was observed a few times. The chain has TRBV28 and TRBJ2-7; 7 bases align to TRBD1. The CDR3 extends over 13 amino acids. Germline V gives CDR1 MDHEN, CDR2 SYDVKM. With 6 bases clipped from V and 5 bases from J, the junction kept 7 bases outside the gene matches. The CDR3 reads CASRTDRTHEQYV. The CDR3 DNA reads as TGTGCCAGCAGAACGGACAGGACCCACGAGCAGTACGTC.